This passage covers 14 T cell receptor beta chains from one sample sequenced in a study of blood T cell repertoires in COVID-19. Here immunoSEQ multiplex PCR was the method, and the copy in TCRdb shows in-frame clones only, minus some. This sample has about 170,000 clones, with 85% found just once. Sequenced: peripheral blood. Source of these receptors: a human donor with acute or convalescent COVID-19. The donor label of this sample is uncertain.

The rearrangement links TRBV5-1 to TRBJ2-7; 13 bases are shared with TRBD2. V trimming: 4 bases; J trimming: 4 bases; junction bases outside the gene matches: 5. Germline V gene sequence: CDR1 SGHRS, CDR2 YFSETQ. The CDR3 loop spans 15 amino acids. The CDR3, as DNA: TGCGCCAGCAGCAGCCGGACTAGCGGGGGATACGAGCAGTACTTC. It translates to CASSSRTSGGYEQYF.

The CDR3 loop is CASRAPPGSGDTEAFF. Here the CDR3 DNA reads TGTGCCAGCAGAGCGCCCCCGGGTTCCGGCGACACTGAAGCTTTCTTT. J is TRBJ1-1 and V is TRBV28, with unresolved D. CDR3 length: 16 residues. V gave up 6 bases and J gave up 3 bases, with 20 bases separating them. Germline V gene data show CDR1 as MDHEN and CDR2 as SYDVKM.

The rearrangement uses TRBV2 and TRBJ1-5; 11 bases match TRBD1. V was pared by 0 bases and J by 6 bases, with 13 bases of the junction left unmatched. CDR3 size: 19 residues. Germline-derived CDR1 and CDR2 are SNHLY and FYNNEI. CDR3 nucleotide sequence: TGTGCCAGCAGTGAAGCGTTGATTTCCGGACAGGGGGCCGGTCAGCCCCAGCATTTT. It yields the protein CASSEALISGQGAGQPQHF.

This clone was detected a few times. V gene TRBV5-1 combines with J gene TRBJ1-5, with D hard to call. Germline V gene sequence: CDR1 SGHRS, CDR2 YFSETQ. The CDR3 sequence is 15 residues long. The V and J ends lost 0 bases and 4 bases respectively, with 11 bases between them. The CDR3 region has the DNA TGCGCCAGCAGCTTGGGAGGTTCTGGGAATCAGCCCCAGCATTTT. It yields the protein CASSLGGSGNQPQHF.

This chain uses TRBV19 with TRBJ2-1, with a possible D match to TRBD2 (6 bases). V gave up 8 bases and J gave up 3 bases, with 20 bases separating them. The length of the CDR3 is 16 residues. Germline CDR1 and CDR2: LNHDA and SQIVND (reference sequence). The DNA for the CDR3 is TGTGCCAGTCAATTAACGGGAGTAGCGTACTACAATGAGCAGTTCTTC. Protein sequence: CASQLTGVAYYNEQFF.

The chain is built from TRBV5-4 and TRBJ1-2, with 8 nucleotides matching TRBD1. Germline V CDR1 and CDR2: SGHNT, YYREEE (reference sequence). The ends lost 1 base at V and 2 bases at J; junction bases unmatched: 1. This CDR3 is 14 amino acids long. CDR3 protein: CASSLRQGNYGYTF. CDR3 coding DNA: TGTGCCAGCAGCTTGAGACAGGGGAACTATGGCTACACCTTC.

The V call is TRBV5-1, the J call TRBJ2-3; 12 bases align to TRBD1. This CDR3 is built from 18 residues. Germline V lookup: CDR1 SGHRS, CDR2 YFSETQ. V dropped 4 bases and J dropped 2; count of bases not matched to a gene: 11. CDR3 in amino acids: CASSPSWDRGPTTDTQYF. The CDR3 DNA follows: TGCGCCAGCAGCCCCTCATGGGACAGGGGGCCGACCACAGATACGCAGTATTTT.

V and J are TRBV5-8 and TRBJ1-2; D is unclear. This CDR3 contains 13 residues. Deletions cut 5 bases from V and 4 bases from J, with 12 bases between. Germline V gene data show CDR1 as SGHTS and CDR2 as YDEGEE. CDR3 sequence (DNA): TGTGCCAGCAGGCTAGCCCGTAGCTATGGCTACACCTTC. Protein sequence: CASRLARSYGYTF.

The rearrangement joins TRBV15 to TRBJ1-2, with no clear D. The CDR3 runs 15 residues. V was pared by 2 bases and J by 8 bases, with 18 bases between. Germline lookup yields CDR1 LNHNV and CDR2 YYDKDF (reference sequence). The CDR3 region has the DNA TGTGCCACCAGCAGAAGAGAGGGCCATCTATGGGGCTACACCTTC. This encodes CATSRREGHLWGYTF.

This chain joins TRBV10-3 and TRBJ1-2; D is uncertain. This CDR3 has 17 amino acids. V was clipped by 2 bases and J by 8 bases, with 24 bases between them. Germline loops: CDR1 ENHRY, CDR2 SYGVKD. The DNA of the CDR3 is TGTGCCATCAGTGAGGCGGGAGACCTTGGGAGGGTTAGAGGCTACACCTTC. As protein: CAISEAGDLGRVRGYTF.

The chain is built from TRBV7-2 and TRBJ1-2; D might be TRBD1 (5 bases). This CDR3 is built from 14 residues. V was shortened by 6 bases and J by 6 bases, with 17 bases between the two germline ends. Germline V gene lookup returns CDR1 SGHTA and CDR2 FQGNSA. CDR3 residues: CASSSDSQGNGYTF. DNA of the CDR3: TGTGCCAGCAGTTCTGACAGCCAAGGAAATGGCTACACCTTC.

The chain uses TRBV7-9 and TRBJ1-3, with D possibly TRBD1 on 6 matching bases. Looked up from germline, CDR1 is SEHNR and CDR2 is FQNEAQ (reference sequence). V gave up 5 bases and J gave up 4 bases, with 15 bases separating them. The CDR3 length is 15 residues. CDR3: CASSPQGTLGNTIYF. The DNA of the CDR3 is TGTGCCAGCAGCCCCCAGGGGACCCTAGGAAACACCATATATTTT.

J is TRBJ2-7 and V is TRBV15; the D is unclear. In germline, CDR1 is LNHNV, CDR2 YYDKDF (reference sequence). V was trimmed by 0 bases and J by 3 bases, leaving 6 bases between them. The CDR3 sequence is 13 residues long. CDR3 amino acids: CATSRDVGYEQYF. The CDR3 DNA sequence: TGTGCCACCAGCAGAGATGTCGGCTACGAGCAGTACTTC.

The chain joins TRBV7-2 to TRBJ2-1, with 9 bases identical to TRBD2. This CDR3 has 15 amino acids. The germline CDR1 and CDR2 sequences are SGHTA and FQGNSA. V lost 2 bases to trimming and J lost 1 base; unmatched junction nucleotides: 0. CDR3 DNA: TGTGCCAGCAGCTTAAGCGGGGGGTCCTACAATGAGCAGTTCTTC. It yields the protein CASSLSGGSYNEQFF.